This T cell receptor beta chain originates from a study of radiation and T cells in renal cell carcinoma. The V end was cut by 6 bases, the J end by 2 bases, with 17 bases between. The CDR3 is 15 residues long. Germline V gives CDR1 MDHEN, CDR2 SYDVKM. Time point reported: blood 2 weeks post-SBRT. Treatment here: 15 Gy SBRT to primary tumor, nephrectomy 4 weeks later. Measured with immunoSEQ multiplex PCR; TCRdb has only the in-frame clones, and not every one. Of roughly 78,000 clones detected, roughly 82% appear once; the ten largest clones hold around 5.5%. This chain connects TRBV28 to TRBJ2-7; the D call may be TRBD1 or TRBD2 (5 bases each). The sequencing here drew on blood, taken from a patient whose treatment included radiotherapy and nephrectomy. The clonotype was recovered from a man aged 60 to 75 with renal cell carcinoma. CDR3: CASRGSRGSTYEQYF. CDR3 coding DNA: TGTGCCAGCAGGGGATCCCGGGGCAGCACCTACGAGCAGTACTTC. Using reference TRBV28 and TRBJ2-7 for the parts outside the CDR3, the full variable domain is DVKVTQSSRYLVKRTGEKVFLECVQDMDHENMFWYRQDPGLGLRLIYFSYDVKMKEKGDIPEGYSVSREKKERFSLILESASTNQTSMYLCASRGSRGSTYEQYFGPGTRLTVT.